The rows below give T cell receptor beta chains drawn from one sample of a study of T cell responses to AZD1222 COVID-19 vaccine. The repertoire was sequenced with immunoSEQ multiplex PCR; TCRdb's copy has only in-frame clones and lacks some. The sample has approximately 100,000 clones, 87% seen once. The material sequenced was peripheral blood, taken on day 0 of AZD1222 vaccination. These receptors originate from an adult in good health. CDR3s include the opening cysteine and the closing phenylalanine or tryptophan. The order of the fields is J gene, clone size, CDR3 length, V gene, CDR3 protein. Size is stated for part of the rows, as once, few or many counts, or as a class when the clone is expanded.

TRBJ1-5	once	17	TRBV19	CASQGGGTGDHNQPQHF
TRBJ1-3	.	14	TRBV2	CASRRQGSGNTIYF
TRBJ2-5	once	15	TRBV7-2	CASSNLRLAGTPQYF
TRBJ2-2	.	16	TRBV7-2	CASSLDIGGSPGELFF
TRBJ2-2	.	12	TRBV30	CAWGLGTGELFF
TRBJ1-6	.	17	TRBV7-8	CASSHLSSYTSNSPLHF
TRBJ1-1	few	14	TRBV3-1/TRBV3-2	CASSQVAWDTEAFF
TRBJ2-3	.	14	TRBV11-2	CASSLGTSTDTQYF
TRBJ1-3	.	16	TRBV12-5	CASGLPNRGSGNTIYF
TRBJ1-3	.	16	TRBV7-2	CASSPNGPYSGNTIYF
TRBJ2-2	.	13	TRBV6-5	CASADGSVGELFF
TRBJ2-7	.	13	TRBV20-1	CSASLTGTYEQYF
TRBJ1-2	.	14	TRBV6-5	CASSYSQENYGYTF
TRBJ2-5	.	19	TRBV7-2	CASSPRMMLAGGPGETQYF
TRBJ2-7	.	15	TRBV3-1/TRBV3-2	CASSQQGVEKNEQYF
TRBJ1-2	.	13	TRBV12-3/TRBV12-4	CASSLLLGTGYTF
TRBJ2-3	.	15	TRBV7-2	CASSLSTPSLTTQYF
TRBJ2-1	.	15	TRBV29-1	CSVARTSGSNNEQFF